Shown below are 18 T cell receptor beta chains from a single sample sequenced in a study of blood T cell repertoires in COVID-19. Sequencing used immunoSEQ multiplex PCR; TCRdb keeps in-frame clones, though not all of them. Of about 360,000 clones in the sample, around 86% were seen once. The sample taken for sequencing was peripheral blood. The receptors come from a human donor in a cohort sampled during active COVID-19.

The chain is built from TRBV11-1 and TRBJ1-6; D ambiguous. Germline V gene sequence: CDR1 SGHAT, CDR2 FQDESV (reference sequence). Trimming took off 5 bases at V and 7 bases at J, with 12 bases between the two ends. The CDR3 is 14 residues long. The CDR3 DNA sequence: TGTGCCAGCAGCCTTACAGCTGAGAATTCACCCCTCCACTTT. This sequence encodes CASSLTAENSPLHF.

The chain is built from TRBV30 and TRBJ2-5; 7 positions match TRBD1. Unmatched junction bases numbered 13, after V lost 1 base and J lost 5 bases. CDR1 and CDR2 from the germline V gene are GTSNPN and SVGIG (reference sequence). This CDR3 is 16 amino acids long. The CDR3 DNA is TGTGCCTGGAGTGATATGCGGCAGGGGGTAGGTGAGACCCAGTACTTC. Its protein is CAWSDMRQGVGETQYF.

The chain has TRBV6-5 and TRBJ1-6; TRBD1 is a possible D gene (5 bases). Trimming cost V 7 bases and J 8 bases, with 12 bases left between them. This CDR3 spans 13 amino acids. From germline, CDR1 is MNHEY and CDR2 SVGAGI. The CDR3, as DNA: TGTGCCAGCAAGAGGAGGGGAGATTCACCCCTCCACTTT. It translates to CASKRRGDSPLHF.

DNA for the CDR3: TGTGCCAGCAGCCAAGAATTCCAGCGGGGGGAGACCCAGTACTTC. Amino acid sequence: CASSQEFQRGETQYF. The chain joins TRBV3-1 (or the pseudogene TRBV3-2) to TRBJ2-5; 8 nucleotides agree with TRBD2. The CDR3 sequence is 15 residues long. Losses at the gene ends were 0 bases for V and 5 bases for J; bases not matched to a gene: 5. Germline V gives CDR1 LGHDT, CDR2 YNNKEL (reference sequence).

The chain recombines TRBV6-6 with TRBJ1-4, with 10 bases matching TRBD1. The CDR3 has 15 amino acids. CDR1 and CDR2 (germline): MNHNY, SVGAGI (reference sequence). The junction had 5 bases not matched to a gene; V was cut back by 5 bases and J by 5 bases. The CDR3 region is CASSNTGQGNEKLFF. The CDR3, as DNA: TGTGCCAGCAGTAACACGGGACAGGGGAATGAAAAACTGTTTTTT.

The chain recombines TRBV5-5 with TRBJ1-2; D gene ambiguous. The germline V gene has CDR1 SGHKS and CDR2 YYEKEE (reference sequence). V was trimmed by 0 bases and J by 7 bases, leaving 7 bases between them. The CDR3 runs 12 residues. CDR3 sequence reads: CASSLAMSGYTF. The DNA of the CDR3 is TGTGCCAGCAGCTTGGCTATGTCTGGCTACACCTTC. Full variable domain (missing parts from reference TRBV5-5 and TRBJ1-2): DAGVTQSPTHLIKTRGQQVTLRCSPISGHKSVSWYQQVLGQGPQFIFQYYEKEERGRGNFPDRFSARQFPNYSSELNVNALLLGDSALYLCASSLAMSGYTFGSGTRLTVV.

V usage is TRBV27 and J usage is TRBJ2-1; D remains unclear. Germline loops: CDR1 MNHEY, CDR2 SMNVEV (reference sequence). The CDR3 loop spans 13 amino acids. V lost 7 bases to trimming and J lost 9 bases, with 16 bases between them. CDR3 in amino acids: CASKVAGESEQFF. The DNA for the CDR3 is TGTGCCAGCAAAGTGGCAGGTGAGAGTGAGCAGTTCTTC.

The gene calls are TRBV28 and TRBJ2-3; D is ambiguous. V was trimmed by 11 bases and J by 0 bases, leaving 12 bases between them. This CDR3 has 13 amino acids. CDR1 and CDR2 (germline): MDHEN, SYDVKM. In DNA, the CDR3 is TGTGCCGAAGGCGGTACTAGCACAGATACGCAGTATTTT. This gives the protein CAEGGTSTDTQYF.

The chain joins TRBV28 to TRBJ2-5; D is perhaps TRBD2 (6 bases). V lost 3 bases, J lost 1 base, and 6 bases lay in between. The CDR3 is made up of 13 amino acids. Germline V lookup: CDR1 MDHEN, CDR2 SYDVKM. The CDR3 spells CASSFGGQETQYF. For the CDR3, the DNA is TGTGCCAGCAGTTTCGGGGGCCAAGAGACCCAGTACTTC.

The chain joins TRBV21-1 to TRBJ1-2; the DNA was not used to check the table's D call, TRBD1. TRBV21-1 is tagged as a pseudogene. The CDR3 sequence is 16 residues long. The CDR3 nucleotides read TGTGCCAGCAGCAAATTCGAGGGGGAAGCTAACTATGGCTACACCTTC. This encodes CASSKFEGEANYGYTF.

This clone has only a few counts. This chain connects TRBV25-1 to TRBJ1-6; no definite D call. The CDR3 is 12 residues long. Trimming shortened V by 6 bases and J by 8 bases, and 8 bases separated the two germline ends. Germline CDR1 MGHDK, CDR2 SYGVNS. CDR3 sequence reads: CASRPGDSPLHF. The CDR3 DNA follows: TGTGCCAGCAGGCCCGGGGATTCACCCCTCCACTTT.

This clone showed up just a few times. The chain links TRBV7-9 to TRBJ2-5; 8 bases are shared with TRBD2. The length of the CDR3 is 17 residues. Germline V gene sequence: CDR1 SEHNR, CDR2 FQNEAQ (reference sequence). Trimming took 0 bases from V and 2 from J; bases not matched to a gene: 8. The CDR3 protein is CASSLAVQRGLQETQYF. The CDR3 coding sequence is TGTGCCAGCAGCTTAGCGGTGCAGCGGGGGTTACAAGAGACCCAGTACTTC.

The CDR3 nucleotides read TGCGCCAGCAGCTCAGGACAGGGTAAGGAGCCCCAGCATTTT. Its protein is CASSSGQGKEPQHF. The rearrangement joins TRBV5-1 to TRBJ1-5, with 8 positions matching TRBD1. This CDR3 is 14 amino acids long. In germline, CDR1 is SGHRS, CDR2 YFSETQ. Trimming at V came to 3 bases and at J to 8 bases, leaving 7 bases not matched to a gene.

This chain joins TRBV6-2 or TRBV6-3 and TRBJ2-4; no reliable D call. This CDR3 region has 13 residues. V dropped 2 bases and J dropped 3 bases, with 5 bases sitting between them. The V gene's germline CDR1 is MNHEY and CDR2 SVGEGT. CDR3 sequence: CASSYIDKNIQYF. DNA of the CDR3: TGTGCCAGCAGTTACATAGACAAAAACATTCAGTACTTC.

V gene TRBV14 combines with J gene TRBJ2-5; D is undetermined. Trimming stripped 4 bases from V and 5 bases from J, with 8 bases between. CDR3 length equals 12 residues. Germline lookup yields CDR1 SGHDN and CDR2 FVKESK. The CDR3: CASSPSPETQYF. In nucleotides, the CDR3 is TGTGCCAGCAGCCCCTCCCCCGAGACCCAGTACTTC.

As DNA, the CDR3 is TGTGCCTGGACAAATACAGGGGTGATTAGCAATCAGCCCCAGCATTTT. Its protein product is CAWTNTGVISNQPQHF. The J gene is TRBJ1-5, the V gene TRBV30; 7 bases align to TRBD1. With 4 bases clipped from V and 0 bases from J, the junction kept 9 bases outside the gene matches. Germline V gene lookup returns CDR1 GTSNPN and CDR2 SVGIG (reference sequence). The CDR3 spans 16 residues.

This rearrangement joins TRBV6-5 to TRBJ2-7; 8 nucleotides match TRBD2. Germline-derived CDR1 and CDR2 are MNHEY and SVGAGI. The ends lost 0 bases at V and 3 bases at J; junction bases unmatched: 4. This CDR3 region has 15 residues. CDR3 nucleotide sequence: TGTGCCAGCAGTTACTCGACTAGCGCGGGCTACGAGCAGTACTTC. Translating it yields CASSYSTSAGYEQYF.

The chain carries TRBV30 and TRBJ1-5; D gene uncertain. This CDR3 comprises 15 residues. Trimming took 0 bases from V and 0 from J, leaving 9 bases between them. Germline V gene data show CDR1 as GTSNPN and CDR2 as SVGIG (reference sequence). The CDR3 reads CAWSVGDYSNQPQHF. CDR3 coding DNA: TGTGCCTGGAGTGTAGGAGACTATAGCAATCAGCCCCAGCATTTT.